One T cell receptor (beta chain) is described in this entry. This entry belongs to a study of T cells in Graves' hyperthyroidism and ophthalmopathy. RNA transcripts were the template for amplifying TCR beta CDR3 regions. First-round RT-PCR with HTBI primers amplified the TCR CDR3 region. TCRdb passed the multiplex PCR reads through MiXCR, listing each CDR3 protein once. This table has 200,000 to 250,000 distinct CDR3 sequences, about a sixth appearing once. CDR3 size: 16 residues. V was clipped by 1 base and J by 2 bases, with 12 bases between them. Germline V gene data show CDR1 as LGHNA and CDR2 as YNFKEQ. Pregnant or lactating patients were excluded, as were those with uncontrolled infection or other autoimmune disease.

Sequenced material: blood. The sequence derives from a woman in her late teens or twenties with Graves' ophthalmopathy. The chain carries TRBV4-2 and TRBJ1-3, with D perhaps TRBD1 (6 bases). The CDR3 sequence is CASSQVSTGTGNTIYF. In DNA, the CDR3 is TGTGCCAGCAGCCAAGTGTCAACAGGGACTGGAAACACCATATATTTT.